Listed here are 7 T cell receptor beta chains from one sample, sequenced in a study of cytomegalovirus exposure and HLA in healthy donors. Assay used: immunoSEQ multiplex PCR; TCRdb lists only in-frame clones, some missing. The sample lists fewer than 200,000 clones; about 86% were seen once. Sequenced: PBMCs. The source of these receptors is a woman younger than 30 in good health and CMV-seronegative.

The chain joins TRBV7-6 to TRBJ2-3; 7 positions agree with TRBD2. Trimming removed 1 base from V and 2 bases from J; junction bases left unmatched: 6. Germline V gives CDR1 SGHVS, CDR2 FNYEAQ. CDR3 length: 16 residues. CDR3 amino acids: CASSLGASGFTDTQYF. CDR3 bases: TGTGCCAGCAGCTTAGGGGCTAGCGGATTCACAGATACGCAGTATTTT.

This rearrangement joins TRBV6-5 to TRBJ2-1; 7 nucleotides align to TRBD1. V dropped 11 bases and J dropped 4; count of bases not matched to a gene: 8. This CDR3 spans 13 amino acids. Germline V gives CDR1 MNHEY, CDR2 SVGAGI. CDR3 DNA sequence: TGTGCCGTAACAGGGGATTTTTACAATGAGCAGTTCTTC. Amino acid sequence: CAVTGDFYNEQFF.

This rearrangement joins TRBV19 to TRBJ2-2, with 8 bases that match TRBD1. CDR3 size: 16 residues. After removal of 5 bases from V and 4 bases from J, the junction contained 9 bases not matched to a gene. From germline, CDR1 is LNHDA and CDR2 SQIVND (reference sequence). The CDR3 sequence: CASSPQTGEVTGELFF. The CDR3 DNA sequence: TGTGCCAGTAGTCCCCAGACAGGGGAGGTCACCGGGGAGCTGTTTTTT.

The V gene is TRBV9, the J gene TRBJ1-2, with D hard to call. Trimming stripped 0 bases from V and 6 bases from J, with 15 bases between. There are 15 residues in the CDR3. Germline V gene data show CDR1 as SGDLS and CDR2 as YYNGEE. Written as DNA, the CDR3 is TGTGCCAGCAGCGTAGGGAGGCGACCCGCCCATGGCTACACCTTC. This encodes CASSVGRRPAHGYTF.

The chain couples TRBV11-3 to TRBJ2-7; D perhaps matches TRBD2 (5 bases). From germline, CDR1 is SGHNT and CDR2 YENEEA. The CDR3 loop spans 13 amino acids. V was pared by 5 bases and J by 3 bases, with 11 bases between. The CDR3 nucleotides are TGTGCCAGCAGCCCAGGACTTTACTACGAGCAGTACTTC. It encodes CASSPGLYYEQYF. Complete variable domain (other parts from reference TRBV11-3 and TRBJ2-7): EAGVVQSPRYKIIEKKQPVAFWCNPISGHNTLYWYLQNLGQGPELLIRYENEEAVDDSQLPKDRFSAERLKGVDSTLKIQPAELGDSAVYLCASSPGLYYEQYFGPGTRLTVT.

This clone has only one observation. This chain connects TRBV19 to TRBJ2-7; a possible D gene is TRBD1 (5 bases). The germline CDR1 and CDR2 sequences are LNHDA and SQIVND (reference sequence). The length of the CDR3 is 14 residues. Deletions cut 5 bases from V and 1 base from J, with 12 bases between. The CDR3 here is CASSRQGGSYEQYF. Written as DNA, the CDR3 is TGTGCCAGTAGTCGTCAGGGTGGGTCCTACGAGCAGTACTTC. Full variable domain (outside the CDR3, taken from reference TRBV19 and TRBJ2-7): DGGITQSPKYLFRKEGQNVTLSCEQNLNHDAMYWYRQDPGQGLRLIYYSQIVNDFQKGDIAEGYSVSREKKESFPLTVTSAQKNPTAFYLCASSRQGGSYEQYFGPGTRLTVT.

The V call is TRBV6-5, the J call TRBJ2-7, with 8 nucleotides matching TRBD1. The CDR3 totals 14 residues. In germline, CDR1 is MNHEY, CDR2 SVGAGI. The trim removed 2 bases at V and 4 bases at J, leaving 4 bases unmatched. CDR3 residues: CASSYGQGGYEQYF. CDR3 nucleotide sequence: TGTGCCAGCAGTTACGGACAGGGTGGGTACGAGCAGTACTTC.